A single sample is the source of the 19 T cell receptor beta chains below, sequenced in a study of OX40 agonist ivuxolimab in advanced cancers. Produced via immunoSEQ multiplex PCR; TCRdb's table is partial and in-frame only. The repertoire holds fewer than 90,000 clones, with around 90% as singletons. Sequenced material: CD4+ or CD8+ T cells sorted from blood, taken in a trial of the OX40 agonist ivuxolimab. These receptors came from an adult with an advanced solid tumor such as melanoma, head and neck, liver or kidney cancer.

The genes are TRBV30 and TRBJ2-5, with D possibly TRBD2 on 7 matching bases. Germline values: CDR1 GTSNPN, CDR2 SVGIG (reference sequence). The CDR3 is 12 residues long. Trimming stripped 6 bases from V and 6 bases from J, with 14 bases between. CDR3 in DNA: TGTGCCTGCTGCGGGGGCGGAAAGACCCAGTACTTC. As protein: CACCGGGKTQYF.

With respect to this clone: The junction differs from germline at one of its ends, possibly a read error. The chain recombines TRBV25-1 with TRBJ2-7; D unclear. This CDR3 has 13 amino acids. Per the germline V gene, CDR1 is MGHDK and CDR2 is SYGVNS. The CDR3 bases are TGTGCCAGCAGATTTGGAAACTCCCACGAGCAGTACTTC. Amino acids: CASRFGNSHEQYF.

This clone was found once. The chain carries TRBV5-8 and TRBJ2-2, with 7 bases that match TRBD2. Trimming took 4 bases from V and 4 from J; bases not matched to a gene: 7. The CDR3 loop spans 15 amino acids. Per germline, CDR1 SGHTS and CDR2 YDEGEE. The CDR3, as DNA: TGTGCCAGCAGCCTAGCCGGGACTACCACCGGGGAGCTGTTTTTT. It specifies CASSLAGTTTGELFF.

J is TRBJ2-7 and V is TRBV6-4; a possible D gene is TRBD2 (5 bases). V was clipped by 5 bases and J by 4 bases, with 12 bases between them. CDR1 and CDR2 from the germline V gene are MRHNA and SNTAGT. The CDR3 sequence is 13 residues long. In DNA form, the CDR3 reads TGTGCCAGCAGTAGCGGAGTTGGGTACGAGCAGTACTTC. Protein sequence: CASSSGVGYEQYF.

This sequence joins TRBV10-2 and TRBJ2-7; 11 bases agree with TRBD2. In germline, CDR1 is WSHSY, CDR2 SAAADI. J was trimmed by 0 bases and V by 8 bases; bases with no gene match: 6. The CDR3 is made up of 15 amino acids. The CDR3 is CASEGTSGSSYEQYF. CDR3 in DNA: TGCGCCAGCGAGGGGACTAGCGGATCCTCCTACGAGCAGTACTTC.

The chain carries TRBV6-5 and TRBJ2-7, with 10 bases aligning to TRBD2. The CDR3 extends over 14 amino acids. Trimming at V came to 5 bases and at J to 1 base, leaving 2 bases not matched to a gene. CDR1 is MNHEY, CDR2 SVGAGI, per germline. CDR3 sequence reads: CASSKAGGSYEQYF. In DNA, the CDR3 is TGTGCCAGCAGTAAAGCGGGAGGGTCCTACGAGCAGTACTTC.

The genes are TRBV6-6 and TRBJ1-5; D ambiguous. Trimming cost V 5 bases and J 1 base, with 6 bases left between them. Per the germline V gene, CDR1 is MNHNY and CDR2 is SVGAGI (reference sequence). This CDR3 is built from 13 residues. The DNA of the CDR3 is TGTGCCAGCAGTCGCTCGAGCAATCAGCCCCAGCATTTT. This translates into CASSRSSNQPQHF.

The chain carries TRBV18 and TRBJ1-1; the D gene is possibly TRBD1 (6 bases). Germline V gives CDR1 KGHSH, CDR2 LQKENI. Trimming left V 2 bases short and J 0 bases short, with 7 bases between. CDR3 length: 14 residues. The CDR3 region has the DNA TGTGCCAGCTCACCAGCAGGGGTGAACACTGAAGCTTTCTTT. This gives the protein CASSPAGVNTEAFF.

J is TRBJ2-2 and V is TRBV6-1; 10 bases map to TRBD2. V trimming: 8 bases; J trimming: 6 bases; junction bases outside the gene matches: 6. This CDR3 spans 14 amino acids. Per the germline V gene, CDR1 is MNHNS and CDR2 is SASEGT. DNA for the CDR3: TGTGCCAGCCGGAGCGGGAGGGTCGCCGGGGAGCTGTTTTTT. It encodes CASRSGRVAGELFF.

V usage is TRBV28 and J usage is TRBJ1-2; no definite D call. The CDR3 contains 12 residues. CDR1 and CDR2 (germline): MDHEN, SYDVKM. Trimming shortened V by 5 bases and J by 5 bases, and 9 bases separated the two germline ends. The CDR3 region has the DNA TGTGCCAGCAGTCGCACAATATATGGCTACACCTTC. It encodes CASSRTIYGYTF.

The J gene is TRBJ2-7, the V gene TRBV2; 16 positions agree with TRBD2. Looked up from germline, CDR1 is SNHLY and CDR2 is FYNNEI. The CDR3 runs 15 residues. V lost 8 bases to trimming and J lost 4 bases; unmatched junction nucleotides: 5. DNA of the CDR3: TGTGCCAGCGCGGGACTAGCGGGAGGGTGGTACGAGCAGTACTTC. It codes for CASAGLAGGWYEQYF.

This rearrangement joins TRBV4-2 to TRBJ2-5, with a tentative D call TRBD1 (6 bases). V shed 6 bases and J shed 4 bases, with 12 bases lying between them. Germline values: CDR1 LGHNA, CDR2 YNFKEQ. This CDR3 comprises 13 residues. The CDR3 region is CASSRGGGETQYF. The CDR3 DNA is TGTGCCAGCAGTCGAGGGGGTGGAGAGACCCAGTACTTC.

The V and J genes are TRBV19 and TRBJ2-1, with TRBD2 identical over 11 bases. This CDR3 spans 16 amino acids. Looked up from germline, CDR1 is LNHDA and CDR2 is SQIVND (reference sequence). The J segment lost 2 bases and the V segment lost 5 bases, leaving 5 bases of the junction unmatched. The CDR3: CASSLSSGRTYNEQFF. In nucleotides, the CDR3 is TGTGCCAGTAGTCTCTCTAGCGGGAGGACCTACAATGAGCAGTTCTTC.

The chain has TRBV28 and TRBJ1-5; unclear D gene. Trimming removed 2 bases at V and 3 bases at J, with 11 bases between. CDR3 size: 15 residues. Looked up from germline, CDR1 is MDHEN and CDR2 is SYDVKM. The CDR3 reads CASSLRLSNNQPQHF. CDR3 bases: TGTGCCAGCAGTTTAAGGCTATCTAACAATCAGCCCCAGCATTTT.

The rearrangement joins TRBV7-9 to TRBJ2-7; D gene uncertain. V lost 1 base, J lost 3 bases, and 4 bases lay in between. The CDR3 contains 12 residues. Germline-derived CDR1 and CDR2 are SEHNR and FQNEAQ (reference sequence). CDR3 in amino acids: CASSLGDYEQYF. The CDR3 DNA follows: TGTGCCAGCAGCTTAGGTGACTACGAGCAGTACTTC.

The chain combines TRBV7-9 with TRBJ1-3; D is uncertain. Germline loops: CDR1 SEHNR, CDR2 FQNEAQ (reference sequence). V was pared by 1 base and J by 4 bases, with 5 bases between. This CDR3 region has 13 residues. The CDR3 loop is CASSLGFGNTIYF. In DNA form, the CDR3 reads TGTGCCAGCAGCTTAGGTTTCGGAAACACCATATATTTT.

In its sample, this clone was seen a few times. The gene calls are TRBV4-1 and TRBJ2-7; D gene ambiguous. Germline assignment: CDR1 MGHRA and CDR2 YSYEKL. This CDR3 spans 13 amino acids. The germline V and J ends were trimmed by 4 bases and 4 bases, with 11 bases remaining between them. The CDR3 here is CASSLSPGYEQYF. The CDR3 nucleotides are TGCGCCAGCAGCCTCAGTCCCGGGTACGAGCAGTACTTC.

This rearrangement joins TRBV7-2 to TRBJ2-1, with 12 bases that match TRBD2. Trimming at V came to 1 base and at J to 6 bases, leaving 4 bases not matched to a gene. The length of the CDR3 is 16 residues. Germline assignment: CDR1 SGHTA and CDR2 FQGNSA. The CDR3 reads CASSLGRLAGANEQFF. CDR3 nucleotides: TGTGCCAGCAGCTTAGGAAGACTAGCGGGGGCCAATGAGCAGTTCTTC. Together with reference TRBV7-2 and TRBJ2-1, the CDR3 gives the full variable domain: GAGVSQSPSNKVTEKGKDVELRCDPISGHTALYWYRQSLGQGLEFLIYFQGNSAPDKSGLPSDRFSAERTGGSVSTLTIQRTQQEDSAVYLCASSLGRLAGANEQFFGPGTRLTVL.

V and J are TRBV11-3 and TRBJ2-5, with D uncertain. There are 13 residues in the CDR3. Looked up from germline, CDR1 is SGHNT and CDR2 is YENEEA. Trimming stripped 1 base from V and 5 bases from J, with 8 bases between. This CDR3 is CASSLGFRETQYF. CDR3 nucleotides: TGTGCCAGCAGCTTAGGGTTTCGGGAGACCCAGTACTTC.